This TCR beta chain derives from a study of cytomegalovirus exposure and HLA in healthy donors. Study-wide points: Later on, analysis showed that most CMV-associated TCR beta chains appeared to be HLA-restricted.

The CDR3 length is 14 residues. Germline CDR1 is MNHNS and CDR2 is SASEGT. V gave up 8 bases and J gave up 1 base, with 11 bases separating them. Primers: 60 Vbeta forward and 13 Jbeta reverse. The assay was immunoSEQ multiplex PCR, and TCRdb's table has in-frame clones only and misses some. This sample's table reports 130,000 to 150,000 clones. As concerns this clone: Its antigen is unknown.

Sequencing used PBMCs. This sequence was found in a male donor in good health and CMV-seronegative. The rearrangement joins TRBV6-1 to TRBJ2-2, with D perhaps matching TRBD1 (6 bases). CDR3 amino acids: CASVSTGNTGELFF. Here the CDR3 DNA reads TGTGCCAGCGTCTCGACAGGGAACACCGGGGAGCTGTTTTTT.